This T cell receptor (beta chain) was observed in a study of shared clonotypes between healthy human individuals (TCRdb year 2020). Background for the entire study: A couple of women and a few men aged 18 to 49 years were included in the cohort. For each donor, CD4 naive and CD4 memory were each given three plates, CD8 naive was given two plates, and CD8 memory was given one plate. Blood TCR repertoires of four to six healthy adults were deeply sequenced to estimate repertoire size and the extent of clonotype sharing between individuals. Libraries were prepared and TCR repertoires were sequenced by different laboratories using diverse techniques, in order to increase sequencing depth and limit assay-specific biases. Between about 0.9 and 8.9 billion PBMCs per donor were obtained by leukapheresis. General conclusions and limits of the study: Compared with non-shared clonotypes, the clonotypes found in all four sorted-subset donors had higher generation probabilities. Sharing across a handful of donors was observed for approximately 5% of naive CD4, over 3% of naive CD8, around 2.5% of memory CD4, and roughly 0.43% of memory CD8 clonotypes. Because the study included a small number of donors, the genetic and exposure-history diversity represented was limited. Sampling was restricted to blood, and TCR repertoires in tissues likely differ from the TCR repertoires found in blood. Larger estimated clonotype richness was generally found for naive subsets than for memory subsets. Based on pairwise subsampling, the degree of clonotype sharing among donors was expected to be affected by sequencing depth. Incomplete sequencing was indicated by rarefaction of sorted-subset datasets, despite the large sequencing depth.

Remarks on this clone: It has no known antigen specificity. No much larger clone is present one base from it, and per-base qualities are unavailable.

TCR CDR3 regions were amplified from genomic DNA by multiplex PCR using the deep immunoSEQ assay. Genomic DNA extracted from each cell subset was distributed evenly over all wells of several immunoSEQ 96-well plates, and each plate served as one replicate. Each replicate PCR for sorted subsets received about 220 ng genomic DNA, equal to roughly 30,000 T cell genomes. Purified libraries were quantified with a Qubit 3.0 fluorometer, sized on a Bioanalyzer 2100, and re-quantified with the KAPA Library Quantification kit. Every immunoSEQ 96-well plate was sequenced on a separate single-read 150-cycle Illumina NextSeq 550 flow cell. For the original study's pipeline: Because the immunoSEQ output included only junctional sequences and no quality scores, the filtering could not be the same as the filtering used for full-length reads. Sequences were annotated with PyIR, a Python wrapper for IgBLAST v1.9, and V/J genes and CDR3 were assigned using IMGT germline references. Reads were removed for weak V/J assignments (E-value above 1e-6), missing CDR3, stop codons, out-of-frame junctions, or ambiguous translated residues. V3J clonotypes were defined by identical inferred V gene, J gene, and CDR3 amino acid sequence. Percentage overlap between repertoires was computed as shared unique clonotypes divided by the size of the smaller repertoire. RTK rarefaction, the Chao1 estimator, and Recon v2.1 estimates of unobserved clonotypes were used to assess repertoire richness. Generation probabilities for all TCRbeta clonotypes obtained by the gDNA method from four donors were computed using OLGA. TCRdb carries this immuneACCESS record with in-frame sequences only. Its versions omit some clonotypes, under half of them owing to an unresolved V gene in the studies checked, with the rest unexplained. From that table come the V and J calls and clone size; the DNA was used to work out D and trimming. In all, the sample holds millions of clones, and about 94% of those were seen once. The ten largest clones represent more than 0.95% of the sample.

For the CD8 naive samples, CD45RO-negative cells were positively selected for CCR7, yielding a CD45RA+CCR7+ population from which TemRA cells were excluded. The donors were healthy, HIV-negative adults with no recently reported acute infections or vaccinations. Every donor was a Caucasian adult living in Nashville, Tennessee, USA. Blood was obtained by leukapheresis, after which PBMCs were separated by Ficoll-Histopaque density gradient centrifugation and cryopreserved in liquid nitrogen vapor phase. Analytical flow cytometry was used to check the purity and quantity of each magnetically sorted T cell population. Each sorted fraction had its genomic DNA isolated and then quantified by UV absorbance on a Nanodrop 2000c. The clonotype was recovered from a man aged 18 to 30 in good health. The material sequenced was naive CD8+ T cells sorted from blood. This sample's cell subset or site label indicates: CD45RA+CCR7+.

The CDR3 region has the sequence CASSSRLAGGHTDTQYF. The nucleotide sequence reads as follows: TGCGCCAGCAGCTCGAGACTAGCGGGAGGCCACACAGATACGCAGTATTTT. The rearranged chain carries TRBV5-1 and TRBJ2-3, with 13 bases aligning to TRBD2. The CDR3 covers 17 residues, taking in both the cysteine and the phenylalanine. CDR3 DNA only is kept here, 51 bases in frame from base 1. After removal of 3 bases from V and 2 bases from J, the junction retains 6 bases not matched to a gene. The CDR1 and CDR2 encoded by the germline V gene are SGHRS and YFSETQ.